This TCR beta chain was captured by sequencing in a study of early T cells in non-severe SARS-CoV-2 infection. As for the study in general: With bulk RNA from unsorted whole blood as input, sequencing yielded unpaired chains.

CDR1 and CDR2 from the germline V gene are ENHRY and SYGVKD. Trimming took off 3 bases at V and 5 bases at J, with 5 bases between the two ends. The CDR3 spans 11 residues. Individual cDNA molecules received unique molecular identifiers. TCRdb re-called the 5' RACE reads with MiXCR, one entry per CDR3 protein. Among about 77,000 distinct CDR3 sequences listed, around 16% were seen once. The genes are TRBV10-3 and TRBJ2-7; D unclear. The source material was whole blood. This TCR was recovered from an adult who was a healthcare worker with PCR-confirmed SARS-CoV-2 infection or an uninfected control (not recorded which). For the CDR3, the DNA is TGTGCCATCAGTGATATAGACGAGCAGTACTTC. Translated, it gives CAISDIDEQYF.